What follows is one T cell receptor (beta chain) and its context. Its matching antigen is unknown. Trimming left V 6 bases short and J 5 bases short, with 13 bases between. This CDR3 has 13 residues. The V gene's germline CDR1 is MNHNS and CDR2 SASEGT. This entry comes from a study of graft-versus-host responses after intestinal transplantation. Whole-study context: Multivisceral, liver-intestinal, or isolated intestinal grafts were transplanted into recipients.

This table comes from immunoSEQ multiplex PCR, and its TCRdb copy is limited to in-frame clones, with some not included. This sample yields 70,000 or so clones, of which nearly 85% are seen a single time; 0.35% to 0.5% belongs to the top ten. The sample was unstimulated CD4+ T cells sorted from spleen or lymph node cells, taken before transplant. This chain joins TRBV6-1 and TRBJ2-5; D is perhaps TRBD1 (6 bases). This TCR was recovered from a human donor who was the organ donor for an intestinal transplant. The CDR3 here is CASRITGWETQYF. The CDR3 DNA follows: TGTGCCAGCAGGATAACAGGGTGGGAGACCCAGTACTTC.